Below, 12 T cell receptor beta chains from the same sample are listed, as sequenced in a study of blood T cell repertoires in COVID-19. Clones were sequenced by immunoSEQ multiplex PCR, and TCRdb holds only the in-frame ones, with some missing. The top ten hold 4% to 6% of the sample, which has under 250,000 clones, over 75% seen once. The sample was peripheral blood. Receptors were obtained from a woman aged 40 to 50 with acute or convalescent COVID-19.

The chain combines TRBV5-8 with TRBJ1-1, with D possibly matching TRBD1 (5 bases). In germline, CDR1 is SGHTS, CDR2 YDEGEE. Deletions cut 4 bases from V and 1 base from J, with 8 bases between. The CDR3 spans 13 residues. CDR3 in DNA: TGTGCCAGCAGCCATACAGGGAACACTGAAGCTTTCTTT. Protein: CASSHTGNTEAFF.

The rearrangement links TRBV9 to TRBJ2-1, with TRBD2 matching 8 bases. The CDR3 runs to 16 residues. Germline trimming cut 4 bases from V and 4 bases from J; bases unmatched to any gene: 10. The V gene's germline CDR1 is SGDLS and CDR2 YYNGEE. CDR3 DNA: TGTGCCAGCAGCCCCCTCGGCGGGGGGACTTACAATGAGCAGTTCTTC. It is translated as CASSPLGGGTYNEQFF.

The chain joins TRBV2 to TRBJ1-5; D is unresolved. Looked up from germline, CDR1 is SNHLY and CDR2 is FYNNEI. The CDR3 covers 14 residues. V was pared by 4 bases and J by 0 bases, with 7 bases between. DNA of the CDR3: TGTGCCAGCAGTGGAACCTATAGCAATCAGCCCCAGCATTTT. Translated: CASSGTYSNQPQHF.

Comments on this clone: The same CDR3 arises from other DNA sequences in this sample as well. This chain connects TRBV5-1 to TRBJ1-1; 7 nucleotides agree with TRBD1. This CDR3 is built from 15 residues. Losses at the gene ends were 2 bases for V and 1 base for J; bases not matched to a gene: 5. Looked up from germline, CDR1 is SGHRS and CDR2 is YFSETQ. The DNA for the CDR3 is TGCGCCAGCAGCTTACCACAGGGGTCGAACACTGAAGCTTTCTTT. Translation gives CASSLPQGSNTEAFF.

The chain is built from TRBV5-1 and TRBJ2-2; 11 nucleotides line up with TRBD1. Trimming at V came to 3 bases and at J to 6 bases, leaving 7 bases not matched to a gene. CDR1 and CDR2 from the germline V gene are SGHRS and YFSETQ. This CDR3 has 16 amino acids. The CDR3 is CASSSPDRGQAGELFF. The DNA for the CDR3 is TGCGCCAGCAGCTCCCCGGACAGGGGGCAGGCCGGGGAGCTGTTTTTT.

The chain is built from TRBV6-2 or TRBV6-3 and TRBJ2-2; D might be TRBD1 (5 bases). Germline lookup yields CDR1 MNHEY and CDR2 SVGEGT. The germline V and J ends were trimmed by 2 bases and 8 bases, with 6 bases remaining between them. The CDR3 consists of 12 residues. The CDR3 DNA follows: TGTGCCAGCAGTTACCGACAGGGGGAGCTGTTTTTT. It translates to CASSYRQGELFF.

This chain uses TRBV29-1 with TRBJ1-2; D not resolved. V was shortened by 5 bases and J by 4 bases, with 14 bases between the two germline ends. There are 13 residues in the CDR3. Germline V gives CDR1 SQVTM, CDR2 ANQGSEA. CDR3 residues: CSVLGQDSYGYTF. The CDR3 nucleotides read TGCAGCGTTCTCGGGCAGGACTCCTATGGCTACACCTTC. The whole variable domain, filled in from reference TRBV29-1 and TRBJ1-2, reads SAVISQKPSRDICQRGTSLTIQCQVDSQVTMMFWYRQQPGQSLTLIATANQGSEATYESGFVIDKFPISRPNLTFSTLTVSNMSPEDSSIYLCSVLGQDSYGYTFGSGTRLTVV.

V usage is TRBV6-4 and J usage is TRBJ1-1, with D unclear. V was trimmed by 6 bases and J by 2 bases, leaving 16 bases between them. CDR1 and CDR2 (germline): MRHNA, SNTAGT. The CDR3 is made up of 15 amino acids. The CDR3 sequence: CASSPGQEVNTEAFF. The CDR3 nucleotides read TGTGCCAGCAGCCCCGGGCAGGAGGTAAACACTGAAGCTTTCTTT.

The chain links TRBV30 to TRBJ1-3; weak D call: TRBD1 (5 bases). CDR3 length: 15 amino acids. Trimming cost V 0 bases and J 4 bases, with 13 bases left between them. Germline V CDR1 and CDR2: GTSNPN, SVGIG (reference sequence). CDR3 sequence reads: CAWSVRRGEGNTIYF. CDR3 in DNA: TGTGCCTGGAGTGTTCGTAGGGGCGAAGGAAACACCATATATTTT.

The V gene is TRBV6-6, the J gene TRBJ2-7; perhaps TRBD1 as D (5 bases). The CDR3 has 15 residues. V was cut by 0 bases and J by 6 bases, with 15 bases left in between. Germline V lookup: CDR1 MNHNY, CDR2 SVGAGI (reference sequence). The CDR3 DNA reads TGTGCCAGCAGTTACTCCGACAGACCAGGTCCCGAGCAGTACGTC. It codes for CASSYSDRPGPEQYV.

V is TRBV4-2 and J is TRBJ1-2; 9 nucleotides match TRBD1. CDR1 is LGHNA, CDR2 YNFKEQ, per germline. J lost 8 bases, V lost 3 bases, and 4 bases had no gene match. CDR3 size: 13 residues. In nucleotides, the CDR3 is TGTGCCAGCAGCCAGGGGACAGGGATCGGCTACACCTTC. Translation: CASSQGTGIGYTF.

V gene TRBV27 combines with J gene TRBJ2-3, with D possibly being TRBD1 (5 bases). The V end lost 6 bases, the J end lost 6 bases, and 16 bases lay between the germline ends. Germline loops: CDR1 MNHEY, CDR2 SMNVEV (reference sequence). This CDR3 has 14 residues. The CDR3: CASRRGGPADTQYF. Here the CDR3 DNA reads TGTGCCAGCAGAAGGGGTGGGCCGGCCGATACGCAGTATTTT.